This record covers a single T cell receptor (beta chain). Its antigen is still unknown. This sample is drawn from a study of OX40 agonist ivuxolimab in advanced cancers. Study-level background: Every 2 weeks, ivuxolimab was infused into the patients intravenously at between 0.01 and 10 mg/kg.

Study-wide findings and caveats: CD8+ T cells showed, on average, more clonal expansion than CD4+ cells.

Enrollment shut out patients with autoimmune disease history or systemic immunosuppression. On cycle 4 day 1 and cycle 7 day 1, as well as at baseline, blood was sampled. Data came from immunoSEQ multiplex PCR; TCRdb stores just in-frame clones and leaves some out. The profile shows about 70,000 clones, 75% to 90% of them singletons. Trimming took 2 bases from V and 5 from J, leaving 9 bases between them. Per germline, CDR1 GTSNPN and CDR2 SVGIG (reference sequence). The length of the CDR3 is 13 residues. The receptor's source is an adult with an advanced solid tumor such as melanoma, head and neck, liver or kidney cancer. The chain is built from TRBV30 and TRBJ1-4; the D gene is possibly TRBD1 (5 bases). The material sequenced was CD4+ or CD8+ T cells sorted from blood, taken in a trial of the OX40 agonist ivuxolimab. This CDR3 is CAWSLRQNEKLFF. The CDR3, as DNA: TGTGCCTGGAGTCTAAGACAGAATGAAAAACTGTTTTTT. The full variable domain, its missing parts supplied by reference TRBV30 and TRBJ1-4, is SQTIHQWPATLVQPVGSPLSLECTVEGTSNPNLYWYRQAAGRGLQLLFYSVGIGQISSEVPQNLSASRPQDRQFILSSKKLLLSDSGFYLCAWSLRQNEKLFFGSGTQLSVL.